This TCR beta chain comes out of a study of CD8 T cells in ankylosing spondylitis. As concerns this clonotype: Its antigen is not identified.

Study-wide findings and caveats: Disease-associated clonotypes exhibited CD8+ identity and were relatively infrequent in peripheral blood. In ankylosing spondylitis blood, a motif of seven to nine highly homologous TCR beta variants appeared characteristic. According to the report, clones linked to the disease were significantly enriched in matched synovial fluid samples taken from ankylosing spondylitis patients.

It was by quantitative 5'-RACE with molecular barcodes that TCR beta libraries were made. From the 5' RACE reads, TCRdb called clonotypes with MiXCR, one entry per CDR3 protein. The table has roughly 670,000 distinct CDR3 sequences, around 20% seen once; the top ten hold 15% to 20%. V was shortened by 1 base and J by 1 base, with 9 bases between the two germline ends. CDR3 size: 14 residues. Per germline, CDR1 SGHRS and CDR2 YFSETQ. The chain is built from TRBV5-1 and TRBJ2-7, with D uncertain. Input material: blood, either unsorted or a sorted T cell fraction (not recorded which). The sequence derives from a male donor with ankylosing spondylitis. This CDR3 is CASSLIPGSYEQYF. The CDR3 nucleotides read TGCGCCAGCAGCTTGATTCCCGGGTCCTACGAGCAGTACTTC.